This T cell receptor beta chain is from a study of shared clonotypes between healthy human individuals (dated by TCRdb to 2018 to 2020). Some background on the complete study: A couple of women and a few men aged 18 to 49 years were included in the cohort. Per donor, three plates each were used for CD4 naive and CD4 memory, two for CD8 naive, and one for CD8 memory. The study deeply sequenced blood TCR repertoires of 5 or 6 healthy adults to estimate repertoire size and the extent of clonotype sharing between individuals. To increase sequencing depth and limit assay-specific biases, TCR repertoire library preparation and sequencing were carried out by different laboratories using diverse techniques. Leukapheresis yielded between about 0.94 and 8.9 billion PBMCs per donor.

Donors were healthy HIV-negative adults with no recently reported acute infections or vaccinations. All donors were Caucasian adults living in Nashville, Tennessee, USA. CD4+ T cells were enriched by magnetic negative selection, after which naive cells were positively selected on CD45RA and the negative fraction was taken as the memory subset. Blood was collected by leukapheresis, and PBMCs were isolated by Ficoll-Histopaque density gradient centrifugation and then cryopreserved in liquid nitrogen vapor phase. Analytical flow cytometry was used to check the purity and quantity of each magnetically sorted T cell population. Genomic DNA was isolated from each sorted fraction and quantified by UV absorbance on a Nanodrop 2000c. Points on this clone: No antigen is known for it. The sample holds no much larger clone one base away, and base qualities are not on file.

Using the deep immunoSEQ assay, TCR CDR3 regions were amplified from genomic DNA by multiplex PCR. Genomic DNA extracted from each cell subset was distributed evenly over all wells of several immunoSEQ 96-well plates, and each plate served as one replicate. Each replicate PCR for sorted subsets received around 200 ng genomic DNA, equal to roughly 29,000 T cell genomes. The purified libraries were quantified using a Qubit 3.0 fluorometer, sized with a Bioanalyzer 2100, and then quantified again using the KAPA Library Quantification kit. Every immunoSEQ 96-well plate was sequenced on a separate single-read 150-cycle Illumina NextSeq 550 flow cell. Per the authors' processing: The immunoSEQ output contained only junctional sequences without quality scores, so filtering could not match that applied to full-length reads. To assign V/J genes and CDR3, sequences were annotated against IMGT germline references using PyIR, a Python wrapper for IgBLAST v1.9. Any read was removed if the V/J assignment was weak (E-value above 1e-6), the CDR3 was missing, or the read contained stop codons, out-of-frame junctions, or ambiguous translated residues. V3J clonotypes were defined as sequences sharing the same inferred V gene, J gene, and CDR3 amino acid sequence. Percentage overlap between repertoires was calculated by dividing the number of shared unique clonotypes by the size of the smaller repertoire. Three approaches were used to assess repertoire richness: RTK rarefaction, the Chao1 estimator, and Recon v2.1 estimates of unobserved clonotypes. Generation probabilities for all TCRbeta clonotypes obtained by the gDNA method from a handful of donors were computed using OLGA. TCRdb holds this immuneACCESS table with in-frame rearrangements only. Some clones are missing; in checked studies, unresolved V genes explain under half, and the rest has no known cause. D and trimming were read from the DNA, whereas the V and J calls and clone size are those reported in that table. The sample has about 2.4 million clones on record, roughly 93% of them singletons. The top ten clonotypes cover around 0.4% of the sample.

The V end gives up 0 bases and the J end 5 bases, leaving 15 bases in the junction not matched to a gene. CDR1 and CDR2, per the germline V gene, are SGHRS and YFSETQ. CDR3 length: 19 amino acids, cysteine to phenylalanine. The retained sequence is limited to the CDR3, 57 bases, with the frame set at the first base. Beyond this particular receptor, the publication reports: Sampling was restricted to blood, and TCR repertoires in tissues likely differ from the TCR repertoires found in blood. Pairwise subsampling indicated that sequencing depth was expected to affect the degree of clonotype sharing among donors. Rarefaction of sorted-subset datasets indicated incomplete sequencing despite the large sequencing depth. Across a few donors, approximately 5% of naive CD4, over 3% of naive CD8, about 2.3% of memory CD4, and 0.4% of memory CD8 clonotypes were shared. Larger estimated clonotype richness was generally found for naive subsets than for memory subsets. Compared with non-shared clonotypes, the clonotypes found in all four sorted-subset donors had higher generation probabilities. The genetic and exposure-history diversity represented was limited by the small number of donors.

In this chain, TRBV5-1 is recombined with TRBJ2-5; 11 bases in the junction line up with TRBD2. The sequenced material came from naive CD4+ T cells from PBMCs. What this sample's cell subset or site label stands for: CD45RA+ positively selected. The sequence was collected from a man aged 18 to 29 in good health. Some clones in this sample may be carry-over from other donors' samples. The CDR3 corresponds to CASSLGSRVAGGPVETQYF. The DNA reads as follows: TGCGCCAGCAGCTTGGGCTCTAGGGTAGCGGGAGGGCCTGTCGAGACCCAGTACTTC.